These T cell receptor beta chains were read from a single sample in a study of technical replicates of blood from several donors. Sequencing was performed with immunoSEQ multiplex PCR; in TCRdb, only in-frame clones are kept and a portion is missing. The sample records about 66,000 clones, approximately 87% being singletons. The sample was PBMCs. The receptors come from a human donor in good health. Some clones in this sample may be carry-over from other donors' samples. The CDR3 runs from the conserved cysteine through the conserved F or W. The D gene is left open where the match is weak. Clone sizes are given selectively: once, few, many, or a class where the clone is expanded.

V	D	size	J	DNA	CDR3
TRBV7-9	NA	NA	TRBJ2-7	TGTGCCAGCAGCTTAGGGGCAGGGGATATTCGAGAGCAGTACTTC	CASSLGAGDIREQYF
TRBV6-1	NA	NA	TRBJ1-1	TGTGCCAGCAGTGAAATGACAGTTTCTGAAGCTTTCTTT	CASSEMTVSEAFF
TRBV27	NA	NA	TRBJ2-7	TGTGCCAGCAGTCTGTATCAGGGGGGCCCCTACGAGCAGTACTTC	CASSLYQGGPYEQYF
TRBV7-2	NA	NA	TRBJ1-6	TGTGCCAGCAGCCCCGAACTGACAGGATTCTCACCCCTCCACTTT	CASSPELTGFSPLHF
TRBV15	TRBD1	NA	TRBJ2-7	TGTGCCACCAGCAGAGATTCAGCGACAGGGGTCGAGCAGTACTTC	CATSRDSATGVEQYF
TRBV11-1	NA	NA	TRBJ2-7	TGTGCCAGCAGCCTCCACGAGGTGTCCTACGAGCAGTACTTC	CASSLHEVSYEQYF
TRBV7-2	TRBD1	NA	TRBJ2-3	TGTGCCAGCAGCTTAATTGGGACAGGGGCCCCAGATACGCAGTATTTT	CASSLIGTGAPDTQYF
TRBV5-1	NA	NA	TRBJ1-1	TGCGCCAGCAGCCATGACGGGATTGAAGCTTTCTTT	CASSHDGIEAFF
TRBV19	TRBD2	NA	TRBJ2-7	TGTGCCAGTAGGAACCTAGCGGGAGGTTACGACGAGCAGTACTTC	CASRNLAGGYDEQYF
TRBV7-9	NA	NA	TRBJ1-4	TGTGCCAGCAGCTTGGGCAGATCCAGGACTAATGAAAAACTGTTTTTT	CASSLGRSRTNEKLFF
TRBV5-4	TRBD1	NA	TRBJ2-7	TGTGCCAGCAGCCTCAGGGACAGGGGGTTTGGCGAGCAGTACTTC	CASSLRDRGFGEQYF
TRBV5-4	TRBD2	NA	TRBJ2-2	TGTGCCAGCAGCTTCGGCGGGGGAAGTGCCGGGGAGCTGTTTTTT	CASSFGGGSAGELFF
TRBV7-8	NA	NA	TRBJ2-5	TGTGCCAGCAGCTTTGGTCCAGAAGAGACCCAGTACTTC	CASSFGPEETQYF
TRBV7-9	NA	NA	TRBJ1-2	TGTGCCAGCAGCGCCTCGACAGATTACTATGGCTACACCTTC	CASSASTDYYGYTF
TRBV5-4	TRBD2	NA	TRBJ2-1	TGTGCCAGCAGCTTAGCGGGAGCAGGGATGCATGAGCAGTTCTTC	CASSLAGAGMHEQFF
TRBV18	NA	NA	TRBJ2-7	TGTGCCAGCTCACCTGGGGGGGCAGAGTCCTACGAGCAGTACTTC	CASSPGGAESYEQYF
TRBV29-1	TRBD1	NA	TRBJ1-5	TGCAGCGTTGCACAGGGGGCGAACCAGCCCCAGCATTTT	CSVAQGANQPQHF
TRBV11-2	NA	NA	TRBJ2-5	TGTGCCAGCAGCCCCAAGATCCTGCGAGCGAGGGAGACCCAGTACTTC	CASSPKILRARETQYF
TRBV20-1	NA	NA	TRBJ2-7	TGCAGTTCAGGGGAACTCTACGAGCAGTACTTC	CSSGELYEQYF
TRBV29-1	TRBD2	medium-sized	TRBJ2-1	TGCAGCGTTCCGACCGGGACTAGCGAAAACAATGAGCAGTTCTTC	CSVPTGTSENNEQFF
TRBV7-8	NA	NA	TRBJ2-1	TGTGCCAGCAGCTTAGTCGTAGTTTATAGCGAGCAGTTCTTC	CASSLVVVYSEQFF
TRBV4-2	TRBD1	NA	TRBJ2-7	TGTGCCAGCAGCCGGGAGGGGGGACAGGGTGGAAACGAGCAGTACTTC	CASSREGGQGGNEQYF
TRBV6-6	TRBD1	NA	TRBJ1-1	TGTGCCAGCAGTGATAGGACAGGGGCCAACACTGAAGCTTTCTTT	CASSDRTGANTEAFF
TRBV27	TRBD1	NA	TRBJ2-3	TGTGCCAGCAGTTTATTCGGACAGGGGGCAGATACGCAGTATTTT	CASSLFGQGADTQYF
TRBV14	NA	NA	TRBJ1-2	TGTGCCAGCATATCGGGCTACACCTTC	CASISGYTF
TRBV6-5	NA	NA	TRBJ2-5	TGTGCCAGCAACGAAGGGACTTTCGCCCGTGAGACCCAGTACTTC	CASNEGTFARETQYF
TRBV7-3	TRBD2	NA	TRBJ2-2	TGTGCCAGCAGCACCCGTAGCGGGGGGAACACCGGGGAGCTGTTTTTT	CASSTRSGGNTGELFF
TRBV7-6	TRBD1	NA	TRBJ1-5	TGTGCCAGCAGCTTAGGACAGGGGGCAGGGCAGCCCCAGCATTTT	CASSLGQGAGQPQHF
TRBV19	NA	NA	TRBJ1-1	TGTGCCAGTAGTACCCGACAGGTGAACACTGAAGCTTTCTTT	CASSTRQVNTEAFF
TRBV7-9	NA	NA	TRBJ2-5	TGTGCCAGCAGCTGGGGGGAGGAGACCCAGTACTTC	CASSWGEETQYF
TRBV7-8	TRBD1	NA	TRBJ1-4	TGTGCCAGCACTCAGACAGGGGATATTGAAAAACTGTTTTTT	CASTQTGDIEKLFF
TRBV18	NA	NA	TRBJ1-1	TGTGCCAGCTCACCGGACAGTTCTCCGGGCACTGAAGCTTTCTTT	CASSPDSSPGTEAFF
TRBV5-4	TRBD1	NA	TRBJ1-1	TGTGCCAGCAGCCGGACAGGCTACGGTGGTGAAGCTTTCTTT	CASSRTGYGGEAFF
TRBV11-2	NA	NA	TRBJ1-6	TGTGCCAGCACTAGATCAAGGGAGAACTCACCCCTCCACTTT	CASTRSRENSPLHF
TRBV11-2	TRBD2	NA	TRBJ2-1	TGTGCCAGCAGCGCCGGACTAGCGGAAAACAATGAGCAGTTCTTC	CASSAGLAENNEQFF
TRBV5-1	NA	NA	TRBJ2-7	TGCGCCAGCAGCTTGGGGACTACCACCTACGAGCAGTACTTC	CASSLGTTTYEQYF
TRBV4-2	TRBD2	NA	TRBJ2-5	TGTGCCAGCAGCCCGTGGACTAGCGGGAGAGATGCGGAGACCCAGTACTTC	CASSPWTSGRDAETQYF
TRBV19	NA	once	TRBJ1-2	TGTGCCAGTAGCCACGGACAGAAGAACTATGGCTACACCTTC	CASSHGQKNYGYTF
TRBV7-9	NA	NA	TRBJ1-5	TGTGCCAGCAGCTTTGGAGATCAGCCCCAGCATTTT	CASSFGDQPQHF
TRBV4-1	TRBD2	once	TRBJ2-2	TGCGCCAGCAGCCACTGGGAGGGGTTCACCGGGGAGCTGTTTTTT	CASSHWEGFTGELFF
TRBV6-5	TRBD2	NA	TRBJ2-7	TGTGCCAGCAGGACGCGGGGGGCTTGGGACGAGCAGTACTTC	CASRTRGAWDEQYF
TRBV7-9	TRBD2	NA	TRBJ2-5	TGTGCCAGCAGCCGACCGTTCGGGGGGAAAGAGACCCAGTACTTC	CASSRPFGGKETQYF
TRBV4-3	NA	NA	TRBJ2-3	TGCGCCAGCAGCCAAGAGAACAGACAGACCACAGATACGCAGTATTTT	CASSQENRQTTDTQYF
TRBV21-1	NA	NA	TRBJ2-5	TGTGCCAGCAGCTTGATGACGACAGGGGGTGAGACCCAGTACTTC	CASSLMTTGGETQYF
TRBV5-6	TRBD2	NA	TRBJ2-1	TGTGCCAGCAGCCCTGGGACTAGCGGGGGGGCCAGATACAATGAGCAGTTCTTC	CASSPGTSGGARYNEQFF
TRBV4-1	NA	NA	TRBJ1-2	TGCGCCAGCAGCCAAGATGTAACAGATTCTAACTATGGCTACACCTTC	CASSQDVTDSNYGYTF
TRBV7-9	TRBD2	few	TRBJ2-3	TGTGCCAGCAGCTGCGCCTCTGGCGGGAGGTGCACAGATACGCAGTATTTT	CASSCASGGRCTDTQYF
TRBV6-4	TRBD1	few	TRBJ2-1	TGTGCCAGCAGTGACGGGGACAGAGAGATTACTGAGCAGTTCTTC	CASSDGDREITEQFF
TRBV7-2	TRBD1	NA	TRBJ2-7	TGTGCCAGCAGCTCGGGACAGAGCTCCTACGAGCAGTACTTC	CASSSGQSSYEQYF
TRBV27	NA	NA	TRBJ1-2	TGTGCCAGCAGTTTTGGGGGGGGCTATGGCTACACCTTC	CASSFGGGYGYTF
TRBV5-4	TRBD1	NA	TRBJ1-3	TGTGCCAGCAGCATCCGAACAGGGGGGTCTGGAAACACCATATATTTT	CASSIRTGGSGNTIYF
TRBV10-3	TRBD2	NA	TRBJ2-1	TGTGCCATCAGCCTCTCGGGGACTAGCGTAATAAATGAGCAGTTCTTC	CAISLSGTSVINEQFF
TRBV7-2	TRBD2	NA	TRBJ2-3	TGTGCCAGCAGCCGGCGGACTAGCGGCTCTAGCACAGATACGCAGTATTTT	CASSRRTSGSSTDTQYF
TRBV5-6	NA	NA	TRBJ2-7	TGTGCCAGCAGCGCTGACTTTTTCTACGAGCAGTACTTC	CASSADFFYEQYF
TRBV6-5	TRBD2	NA	TRBJ2-3	TGTGCCAGCACCGGAGCGGGAGGTTTCACAGATACGCAGTATTTT	CASTGAGGFTDTQYF